The entry that follows covers one TCR beta chain sequence. The target antigen is unknown. Produced via immunoSEQ multiplex PCR; TCRdb's table is partial and in-frame only. The table shows some 79,000 clones, with approximately 88% occurring only once. The source of the sample is a study of graft-versus-host responses after intestinal transplantation. This CDR3 has 17 amino acids. V gave up 6 bases and J gave up 6 bases, with 21 bases separating them. From germline, CDR1 is SGHVS and CDR2 FQNEAQ. The starting material was unstimulated CD4+ T cells sorted from spleen or lymph node cells, obtained before intestinal transplant. The TCR sequence derives from a human donor who received an intestinal transplant. J is TRBJ1-6 and V is TRBV7-8; D not resolved. DNA for the CDR3: TGTGCCAGCAGAACATCGGCAGCCCGGGTAGCTAATTCACCCCTCCACTTT. Its translation: CASRTSAARVANSPLHF. Full variable domain (rest looked up from reference TRBV7-8 and TRBJ1-6): GAGVSQSPRYKVAKRGQDVALRCDPISGHVSLFWYQQALGQGPEFLTYFQNEAQLDKSGLPSDRFFAERPEGSVSTLKIQRTQQEDSAVYLCASRTSAARVANSPLHFGNGTRLTVT.